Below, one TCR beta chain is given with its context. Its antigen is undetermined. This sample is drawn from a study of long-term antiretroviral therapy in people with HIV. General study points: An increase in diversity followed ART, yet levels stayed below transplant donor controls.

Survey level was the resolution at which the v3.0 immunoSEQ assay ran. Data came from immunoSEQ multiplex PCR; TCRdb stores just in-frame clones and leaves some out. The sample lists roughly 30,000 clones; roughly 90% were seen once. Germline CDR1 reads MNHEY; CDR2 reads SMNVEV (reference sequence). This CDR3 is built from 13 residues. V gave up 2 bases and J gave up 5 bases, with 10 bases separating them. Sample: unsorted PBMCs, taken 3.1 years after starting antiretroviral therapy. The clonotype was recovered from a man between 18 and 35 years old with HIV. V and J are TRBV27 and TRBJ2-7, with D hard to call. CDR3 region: CASSLSMINEQYF. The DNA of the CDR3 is TGTGCCAGCAGTTTAAGCATGATCAACGAGCAGTACTTC.